The rows below give T cell receptor beta chains drawn from one sample of a study of cytomegalovirus exposure and HLA in healthy donors. Clones were read by immunoSEQ multiplex PCR, and TCRdb kept only the in-frame ones, dropping some. The data hold roughly 120,000 clones, with approximately 72% observed a single time. The specimen sequenced was PBMCs. The receptors were gathered from a man between 60 and 75 years old in good health and CMV-seropositive. The CDR3 runs from the conserved cysteine through the conserved F or W. D genes are given only for firm matches. Clone size, where shown, is once, few, many, or a class for clones that have expanded.

D gene,J gene,clone size,V gene,CDR3 protein,CDR3 DNA
.,TRBJ2-3,.,TRBV20-1,CSARDRDTQYF,TGCAGTGCTAGAGATCGAGATACGCAGTATTTT
.,TRBJ2-7,.,TRBV10-3,CAIRGGQSYEQYF,TGTGCCATCAGGGGGGGACAGTCCTACGAGCAGTACTTC
.,TRBJ2-7,.,TRBV27,CASSFARRPSYEQYF,TGTGCCAGCAGTTTCGCTAGGAGGCCCTCCTACGAGCAGTACTTC
TRBD1,TRBJ1-4,.,TRBV2,CASTGGATGVGNEKLFF,TGTGCCAGCACCGGAGGGGCGACAGGGGTCGGTAACGAAAAACTGTTTTTT
.,TRBJ2-5,.,TRBV27,CASSLRRGVEETQYF,TGTGCCAGCAGTTTACGCAGGGGGGTGGAAGAGACCCAGTACTTC
.,TRBJ1-1,.,TRBV30,CAWGAGPETEAFF,TGTGCCTGGGGCGCAGGGCCGGAAACTGAAGCTTTCTTT
.,TRBJ1-6,.,TRBV13,CASSSRDGSSYNSPLHF,TGTGCCAGCAGCTCGCGGGACGGTAGCTCCTATAATTCACCCCTCCACTTT
.,TRBJ1-1,.,TRBV5-5,CASSPRGGNTEAFF,TGTGCCAGCAGCCCCCGCGGGGGGAACACTGAAGCTTTCTTT
.,TRBJ1-1,.,TRBV7-7,CASSQGHIQGGEAFF,TGTGCTAGCAGCCAAGGCCACATTCAGGGTGGTGAAGCTTTCTTT
TRBD1,TRBJ2-1,.,TRBV7-9,CASSWNRGPYNEQFF,TGTGCCAGCAGCTGGAACAGGGGTCCCTACAATGAGCAGTTCTTC
TRBD2,TRBJ2-5,.,TRBV7-8,CASSLGRGLAGGRETQYF,TGTGCCAGCAGTCTAGGGCGGGGACTAGCGGGGGGGCGAGAGACCCAGTACTTC
.,TRBJ2-7,.,TRBV5-4,CAREARRNYEQYF,TGTGCGCGAGAAGCGAGACGTAACTACGAGCAGTACTTC
TRBD1,TRBJ2-5,.,TRBV6-6,CASNPGTVQETQYF,TGTGCCAGCAATCCCGGGACAGTACAAGAGACCCAGTACTTC
TRBD2,TRBJ2-7,.,TRBV5-4,CASSSSGVAGLAEQYF,TGTGCCAGCAGCTCCTCCGGGGTAGCGGGGCTTGCCGAGCAGTACTTC
TRBD1,TRBJ1-1,.,TRBV6-5,CASSIMGTGVTEAFF,TGTGCCAGCAGCATCATGGGGACAGGCGTCACTGAAGCTTTCTTT
.,TRBJ1-1,.,TRBV5-1,CASSAGTMNTEAFF,TGCGCCAGCAGCGCCGGGACAATGAACACTGAAGCTTTCTTT
.,TRBJ2-7,.,TRBV5-1,CANRRRGYEQYF,TGCGCCAACCGGAGGAGGGGCTACGAGCAGTACTTC
.,TRBJ1-6,.,TRBV7-6,CASSPLGGAISLHF,TGTGCCAGCTCGCCCCTCGGGGGGGCCATATCCCTCCACTTT
.,TRBJ2-5,.,TRBV30,CAWSVGRAETQYF,TGTGCCTGGAGTGTCGGCAGGGCAGAGACCCAGTACTTC
.,TRBJ2-3,once,TRBV7-3,CASSLTARVLTDTQYF,TGTGCCAGCAGCCTCACTGCGCGGGTGCTCACAGATACGCAGTATTTT
TRBD2,TRBJ2-1,.,TRBV5-1,CASSLSGGRNEQFF,TGCGCCAGCAGCTTATCGGGGGGGAGGAATGAGCAGTTCTTC
TRBD1,TRBJ2-3,.,TRBV5-1,CASSLEQGARDTQYF,TGCGCCAGCAGCTTGGAGCAGGGGGCACGAGATACGCAGTATTTT
TRBD1,TRBJ1-1,.,TRBV5-1,CASSHRGENTEAFF,TGCGCCAGCAGCCACAGGGGGGAGAACACTGAAGCTTTCTTT
.,TRBJ1-1,few,TRBV6-9,CALFAEAFF,TGTGCTTTATTCGCTGAAGCTTTCTTT
TRBD1,TRBJ1-2,.,TRBV7-9,CASSPATGEYGYTF,TGTGCCAGCAGCCCGGCGACAGGGGAATATGGCTACACCTTC
.,TRBJ2-1,once,TRBV15,CATSISRQGYNEQFF,TGTGCCACCAGCATTTCACGGCAGGGCTACAATGAGCAGTTCTTC
TRBD2,TRBJ2-7,.,TRBV7-9,CASSVSGRGLEQYF,TGTGCCAGCAGCGTTAGCGGGAGGGGCCTCGAGCAGTACTTC
TRBD1,TRBJ1-3,.,TRBV27,CASSADRASGNTIYF,TGTGCCAGCAGCGCCGACAGGGCCTCTGGAAACACCATATATTTT
TRBD1,TRBJ2-1,.,TRBV7-3,CASSDRGRNNEQFF,TGTGCCAGCTCAGACAGGGGGAGAAACAATGAGCAGTTCTTC
TRBD2,TRBJ2-3,once,TRBV27,CASSPGLAASTDTQYF,TGTGCCAGCAGTCCCGGACTAGCGGCTAGCACAGATACGCAGTATTTT
TRBD1,TRBJ2-2,.,TRBV7-3,CASSSQGAGAGELFF,TGTGCCAGCAGCTCACAGGGGGCTGGGGCCGGGGAGCTGTTTTTT
.,TRBJ2-1,.,TRBV7-6,CASSLSRGYNEQFF,TGTGCCAGCAGCTTGAGTAGGGGCTACAATGAGCAGTTCTTC
TRBD2,TRBJ2-1,.,TRBV5-4,CASSLTSGGYNEQFF,TGTGCCAGCAGCTTGACTAGCGGGGGCTACAATGAGCAGTTCTTC
TRBD2,TRBJ2-2,.,TRBV9,CASSAGLAGAANTGELFF,TGTGCCAGCAGCGCGGGACTAGCGGGGGCTGCGAACACCGGGGAGCTGTTTTTT
TRBD1,TRBJ1-5,.,TRBV19,CASTRTGGRDQPQHF,TGTGCCAGTACCCGGACAGGGGGCCGAGATCAGCCCCAGCATTTT
TRBD1,TRBJ1-3,.,TRBV5-1,CASSAGQGSGNTIYF,TGCGCCAGCAGCGCGGGACAGGGCTCTGGAAACACCATATATTTT
TRBD1,TRBJ1-1,.,TRBV10-3,CAITLGQGRTEAFF,TGTGCCATCACCCTGGGACAGGGGAGGACTGAAGCTTTCTTT
.,TRBJ2-7,.,TRBV5-1,CASSLVGASPHEQYF,TGCGCCAGCAGCTTGGTGGGGGCCAGCCCCCACGAGCAGTACTTC
.,TRBJ2-1,.,TRBV7-8,CASSLAPPSSYNEQFF,TGTGCCAGCAGCTTAGCCCCCCCGAGCTCCTACAATGAGCAGTTCTTC
.,TRBJ2-7,once,TRBV18,CASSPAGDEQYF,TGTGCCAGCTCACCAGCAGGGGACGAGCAGTACTTC
.,TRBJ1-1,.,TRBV6-1,CASSLGAGRAFF,TGTGCCAGCAGCCTAGGGGCAGGGAGGGCTTTCTTT
.,TRBJ2-7,.,TRBV5-1,CASSLDPGQNFGEQYF,TGCGCCAGCAGCTTGGACCCAGGGCAGAACTTCGGCGAGCAGTACTTC
.,TRBJ1-5,.,TRBV2,CASSGDNQPQHF,TGTGCCAGCTCAGGGGACAATCAGCCCCAGCATTTT
TRBD1,TRBJ2-7,.,TRBV19,CASSIAGQALYEQYF,TGTGCCAGTAGTATCGCGGGACAGGCCCTATACGAGCAGTACTTC
.,TRBJ1-1,once,TRBV5-6,CASSLLTGARMNTEAFF,TGTGCCAGCAGCTTGTTAACAGGAGCTAGAATGAACACTGAAGCTTTCTTT
TRBD2,TRBJ2-2,.,TRBV4-2,CASSQAGGGTGELFF,TGTGCCAGCAGCCAAGCGGGGGGAGGGACCGGGGAGCTGTTTTTT
TRBD1,TRBJ1-2,.,TRBV29-1,CSDTGARGYGYTF,TGCAGCGATACAGGGGCCCGTGGCTATGGCTACACCTTC
TRBD1,TRBJ2-7,.,TRBV5-1,CASSLTFPGQGRYEQYF,TGCGCCAGCAGCCTCACCTTTCCGGGACAGGGGAGGTACGAGCAGTACTTC
TRBD1,TRBJ2-3,.,TRBV27,CASSFGPDRGRTDTQYF,TGTGCCAGCAGTTTTGGGCCCGACAGGGGCCGCACAGATACGCAGTATTTT
.,TRBJ2-7,few,TRBV27,CASSLDRDMGYEQYF,TGTGCCAGCAGTTTAGACCGGGACATGGGGTACGAGCAGTACTTC
.,TRBJ2-1,few,TRBV7-7,CASSAFSGATHNEQFF,TGTGCTAGCAGCGCGTTTAGCGGTGCAACCCACAATGAGCAGTTCTTC
TRBD2,TRBJ2-7,few,TRBV5-1,CASSLPGLAADYEQYF,TGCGCCAGCAGCTTACCCGGACTAGCGGCAGATTACGAGCAGTACTTC
TRBD1,TRBJ1-5,.,TRBV28,CASSFGQGFQPQHF,TGTGCCAGCAGTTTCGGACAGGGGTTTCAGCCCCAGCATTTT
TRBD1,TRBJ2-7,.,TRBV7-6,CASSPFGQGPYEQYF,TGTGCCAGCAGCCCGTTCGGACAGGGACCCTACGAGCAGTACTTC